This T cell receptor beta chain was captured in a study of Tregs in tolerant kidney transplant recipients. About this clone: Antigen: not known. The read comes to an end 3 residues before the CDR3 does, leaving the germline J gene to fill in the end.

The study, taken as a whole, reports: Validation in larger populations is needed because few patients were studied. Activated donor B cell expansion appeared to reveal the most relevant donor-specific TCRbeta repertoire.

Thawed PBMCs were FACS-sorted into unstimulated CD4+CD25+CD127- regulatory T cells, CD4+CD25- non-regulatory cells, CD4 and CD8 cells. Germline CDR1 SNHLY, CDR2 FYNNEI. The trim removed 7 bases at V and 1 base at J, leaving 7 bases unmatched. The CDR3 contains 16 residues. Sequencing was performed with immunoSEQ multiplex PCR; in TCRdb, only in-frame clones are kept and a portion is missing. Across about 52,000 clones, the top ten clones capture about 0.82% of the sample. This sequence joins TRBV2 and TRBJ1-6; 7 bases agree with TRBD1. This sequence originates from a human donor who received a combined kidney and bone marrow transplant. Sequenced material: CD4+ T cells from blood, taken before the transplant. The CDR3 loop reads CASNDRVFSYNSPLHF. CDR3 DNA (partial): TGTGCCAGCAATGACAGGGTTTTTTCCTATAATTCACCC.